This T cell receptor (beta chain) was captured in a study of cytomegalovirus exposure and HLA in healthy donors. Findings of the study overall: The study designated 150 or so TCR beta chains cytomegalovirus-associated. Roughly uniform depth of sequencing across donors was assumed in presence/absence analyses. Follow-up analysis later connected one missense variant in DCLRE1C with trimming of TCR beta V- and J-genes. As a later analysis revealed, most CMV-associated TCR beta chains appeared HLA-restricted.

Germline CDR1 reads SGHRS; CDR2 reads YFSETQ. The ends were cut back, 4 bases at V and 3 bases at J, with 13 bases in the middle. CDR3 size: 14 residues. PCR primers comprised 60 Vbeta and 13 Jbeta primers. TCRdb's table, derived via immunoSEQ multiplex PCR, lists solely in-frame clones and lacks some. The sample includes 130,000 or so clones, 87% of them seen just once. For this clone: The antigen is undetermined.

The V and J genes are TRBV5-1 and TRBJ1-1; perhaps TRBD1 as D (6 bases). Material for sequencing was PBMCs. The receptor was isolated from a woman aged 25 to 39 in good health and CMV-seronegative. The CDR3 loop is CASSPGQWDTEAFF. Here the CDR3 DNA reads TGCGCCAGCAGCCCAGGACAGTGGGACACTGAAGCTTTCTTT.